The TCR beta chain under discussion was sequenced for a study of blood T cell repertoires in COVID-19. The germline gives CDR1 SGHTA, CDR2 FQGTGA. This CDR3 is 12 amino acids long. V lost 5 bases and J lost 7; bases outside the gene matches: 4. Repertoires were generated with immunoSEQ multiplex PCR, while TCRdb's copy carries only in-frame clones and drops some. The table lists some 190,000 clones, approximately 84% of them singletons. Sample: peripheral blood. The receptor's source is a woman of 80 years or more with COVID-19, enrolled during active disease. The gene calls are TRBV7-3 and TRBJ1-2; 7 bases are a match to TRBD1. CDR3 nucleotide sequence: TGTGCCAGCAGCGCGACAGGGTTTGGCTACACCTTC. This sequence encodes CASSATGFGYTF.